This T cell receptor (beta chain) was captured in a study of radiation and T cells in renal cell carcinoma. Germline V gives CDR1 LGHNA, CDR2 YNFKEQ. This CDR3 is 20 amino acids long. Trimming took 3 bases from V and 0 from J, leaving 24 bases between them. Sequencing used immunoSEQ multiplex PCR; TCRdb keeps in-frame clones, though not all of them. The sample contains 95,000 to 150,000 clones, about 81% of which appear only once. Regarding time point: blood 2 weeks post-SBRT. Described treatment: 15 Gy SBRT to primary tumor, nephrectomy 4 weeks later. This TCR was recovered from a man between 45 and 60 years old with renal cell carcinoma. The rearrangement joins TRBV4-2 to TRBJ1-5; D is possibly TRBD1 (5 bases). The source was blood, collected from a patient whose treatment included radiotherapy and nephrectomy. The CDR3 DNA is TGTGCCAGCAGCCACAGCATTTTGGGGGACTCCCCTTATAGCAATCAGCCCCAGCATTTT. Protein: CASSHSILGDSPYSNQPQHF.